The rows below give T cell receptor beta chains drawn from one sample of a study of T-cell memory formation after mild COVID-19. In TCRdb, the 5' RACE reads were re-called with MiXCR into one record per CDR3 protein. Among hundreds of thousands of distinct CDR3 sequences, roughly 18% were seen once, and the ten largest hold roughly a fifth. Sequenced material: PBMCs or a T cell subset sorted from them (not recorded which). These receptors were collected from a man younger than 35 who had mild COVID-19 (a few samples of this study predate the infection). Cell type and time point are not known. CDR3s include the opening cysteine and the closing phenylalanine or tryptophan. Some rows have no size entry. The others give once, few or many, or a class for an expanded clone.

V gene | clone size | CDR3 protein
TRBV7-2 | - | CASSLRGGPNEQFF
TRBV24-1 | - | CATSDFQRDRGGTQYF
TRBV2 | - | CASSEAPGQRRSGANVLTF
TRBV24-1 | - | CATGGYSNQPQHF
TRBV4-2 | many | CASSQEQSDYGYTF
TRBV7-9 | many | CASSSLAGTVSEQFF
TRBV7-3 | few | CASSSGTGSNEQFF
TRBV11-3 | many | CASSSNSGYEQYF
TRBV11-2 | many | CASSLVPLRRADTQYF
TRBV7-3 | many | CASSPGPATDTQYF
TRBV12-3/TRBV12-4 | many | CASSLNSNQPQHF
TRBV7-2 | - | CASSLRGDRNTGELFF
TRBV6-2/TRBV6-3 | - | CASSYGLAGVEETQYF
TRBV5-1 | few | CASSATTDWEQFF
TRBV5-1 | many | CASSALADELFF
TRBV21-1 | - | CASSKAPKGNTGELFF
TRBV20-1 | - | CSARVKAYGYTF
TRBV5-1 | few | CASSRDSWREQYF
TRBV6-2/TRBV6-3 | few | CASSSGTRGNQPQHF
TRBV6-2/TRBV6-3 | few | CASSYRRTGNTIYF
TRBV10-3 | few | CAISDSGTTYNEQFF
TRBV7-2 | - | CASSLTPGGEVNQPQHF
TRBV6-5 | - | CASSYWAGANEKLFF
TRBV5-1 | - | CASSLALTGIFYGYTF
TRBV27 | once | CASSLMGSGGAFNEQFF
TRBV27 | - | CASNPASGPQETQYF
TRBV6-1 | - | CASSEGWDGSPLHF
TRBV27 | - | CASSEGLGAGELFF
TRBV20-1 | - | CSARDSASLGQFF
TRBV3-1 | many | CASSLRGGNIQYF
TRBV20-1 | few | CSARRRTAGNTIYF
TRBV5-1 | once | CASTGVPGDRNIQYF
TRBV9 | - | CASTLGGGILNEQFF
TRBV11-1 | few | CASSLVREAFF
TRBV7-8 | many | CASSLRSSQETQYF
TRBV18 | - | CASSVGGGAGNTIYF
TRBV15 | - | CATSNPGSHTIYF
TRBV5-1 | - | CASSLEPASYEQYF